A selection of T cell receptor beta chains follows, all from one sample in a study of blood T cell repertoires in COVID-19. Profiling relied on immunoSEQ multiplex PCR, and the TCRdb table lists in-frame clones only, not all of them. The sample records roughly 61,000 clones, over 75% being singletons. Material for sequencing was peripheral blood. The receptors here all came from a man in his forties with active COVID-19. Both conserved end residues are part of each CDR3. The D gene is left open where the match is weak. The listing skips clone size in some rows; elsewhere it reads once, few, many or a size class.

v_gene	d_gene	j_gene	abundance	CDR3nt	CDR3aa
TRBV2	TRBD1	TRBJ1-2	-	TGTGCCAGCAGTGAACCCGGAACAGGGGGCGCTGGGGGCTACACCTTC	CASSEPGTGGAGGYTF
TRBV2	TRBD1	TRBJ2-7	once	TGTGCCAGCAGTGTGGACAGGGCAACCTACGAGCAGTACTTC	CASSVDRATYEQYF
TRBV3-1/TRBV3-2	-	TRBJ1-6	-	TGTGCCAGCAGCCAAGAAGCGACACCCCTCCACTTT	CASSQEATPLHF
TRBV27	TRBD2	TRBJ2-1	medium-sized	TGTGCCAGCAGTTGGGGACTAGCGGGAGGGCCAAAATATGAGCAGTTCTTC	CASSWGLAGGPKYEQFF
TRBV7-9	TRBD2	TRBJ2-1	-	TGTGCCAGCACCCGAGCCGTGTTGGGACTACTCCTCGGGGATGAGCAGTTCTTC	CASTRAVLGLLLGDEQFF
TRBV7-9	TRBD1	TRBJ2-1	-	TGTGCCAGCAGCTTCGGACAGGGCGAATACAATGAGCAGTTCTTC	CASSFGQGEYNEQFF
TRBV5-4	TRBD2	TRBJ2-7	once	TGTGCCAGCAGCCAACAGCGGGGGCGCCTCTACGAGCAGTACTTC	CASSQQRGRLYEQYF
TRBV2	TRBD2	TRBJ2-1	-	TGTGCCACCAAGCCGGGACTAGCAGGAGAACTTGAGCAGTTCTTC	CATKPGLAGELEQFF
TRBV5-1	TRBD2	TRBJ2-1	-	TGCGCCAGCAGAACAACTAGCGCGGTCTACAATGAGCAGTTCTTC	CASRTTSAVYNEQFF
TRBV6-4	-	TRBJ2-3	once	TGTGCCAGCAAGAGGGACTTCTCTAGCACAGATACGCAGTATTTT	CASKRDFSSTDTQYF
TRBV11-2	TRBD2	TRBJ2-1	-	TGTGCCAGCAGCATGACTAGCGGGAGCTTTAATGAGCAGTTCTTC	CASSMTSGSFNEQFF
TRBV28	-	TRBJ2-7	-	TGTGCCAGCACCGGACCCAGAGGGCGGGTGGACGAGCAGTACTTC	CASTGPRGRVDEQYF
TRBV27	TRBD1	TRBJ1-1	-	TGTGCCAGCAGTTGGTCTCAGGGGGCGCGTACTGAAGCTTTCTTT	CASSWSQGARTEAFF
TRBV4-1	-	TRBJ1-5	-	TGCGCCAGCAGCCGCTCACAGGTGGTAAATCAGCCCCAGCATTTT	CASSRSQVVNQPQHF
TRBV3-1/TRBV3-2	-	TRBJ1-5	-	TGTGCCAGCAGCCAATCTTCGAGACAGATGTATTCCAATCAGCCCCAGCATTTT	CASSQSSRQMYSNQPQHF
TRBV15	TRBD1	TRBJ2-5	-	TGTGCCACCAGCAGAGAGGGACAGGGGAGTGAGACCCAGTACTTC	CATSREGQGSETQYF
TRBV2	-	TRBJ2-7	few	TGTGCCAGCAGTCTGATCAGATTCTACGAGCAGTACTTC	CASSLIRFYEQYF
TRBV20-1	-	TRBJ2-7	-	TGCAGTGCTAGGGCTTTTTGGGAGCAGTACTTC	CSARAFWEQYF
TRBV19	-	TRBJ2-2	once	TGTGCCAGTAGGGGGGAAGGAGGGACCCCAAACCGCGGGGAGCTGTTTTTT	CASRGEGGTPNRGELFF
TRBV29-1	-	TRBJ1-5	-	TGCAGCGTTGCCCAGGGCGGCAATCAGCCCCAGCATTTT	CSVAQGGNQPQHF